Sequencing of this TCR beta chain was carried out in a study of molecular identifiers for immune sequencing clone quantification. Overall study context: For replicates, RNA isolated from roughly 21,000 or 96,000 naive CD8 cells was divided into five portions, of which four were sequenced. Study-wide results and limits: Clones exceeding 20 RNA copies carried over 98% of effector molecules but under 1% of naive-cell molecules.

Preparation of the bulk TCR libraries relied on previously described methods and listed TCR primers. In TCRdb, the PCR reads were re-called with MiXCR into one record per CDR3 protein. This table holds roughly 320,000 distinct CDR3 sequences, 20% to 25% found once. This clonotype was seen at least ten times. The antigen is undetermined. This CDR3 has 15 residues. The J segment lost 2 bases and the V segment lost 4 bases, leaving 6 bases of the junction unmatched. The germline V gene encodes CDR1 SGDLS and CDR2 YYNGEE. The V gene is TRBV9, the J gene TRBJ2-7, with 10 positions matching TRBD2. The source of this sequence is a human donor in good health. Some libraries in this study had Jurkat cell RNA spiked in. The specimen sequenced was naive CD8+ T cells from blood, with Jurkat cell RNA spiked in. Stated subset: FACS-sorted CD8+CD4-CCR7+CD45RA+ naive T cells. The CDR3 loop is CASSPGGLAAYEQYF. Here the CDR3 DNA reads TGTGCCAGCAGCCCGGGTGGACTAGCGGCCTACGAGCAGTACTTC.